A selection of T cell receptor beta chains follows, all from one sample in a study of T cells in Graves' hyperthyroidism and ophthalmopathy. TCRdb itself ran the multiplex PCR reads through MiXCR, one entry per CDR3 protein. This repertoire shows 300,000 to 400,000 distinct CDR3 sequences, approximately 13% found once; its top ten account for around 24%. Sample: blood. The receptors stem from a woman aged 25 to 45 with Graves' hyperthyroidism. Both conserved end residues are part of each CDR3.

j_gene,v_gene,CDR3aa
TRBJ2-1,TRBV12-3/TRBV12-4,CATAGRGTYNEQFF
TRBJ2-7,TRBV7-8,CASSLSSSHEQYF
TRBJ2-7,TRBV6-5,CASSYAGSGNEQYF
TRBJ2-1,TRBV28,CASSLDSGSYNEQFF
TRBJ2-1,TRBV7-9,CASSRSGRTRGNEQFF
TRBJ1-6,TRBV7-2,CASSPRVMGDSPLHF
TRBJ2-3,TRBV6-1,CASLSGGRWDTQYF
TRBJ1-5,TRBV30,CAWSVKGGQSFRPQHF
TRBJ1-2,TRBV20-1,CSANTAGGGGGYTF
TRBJ2-3,TRBV2,CASSNLRDPGGDTQYF
TRBJ2-7,TRBV7-2,CASSLEAHEQYF
TRBJ2-4,TRBV20-1,CGASGYGDIQYF
TRBJ2-1,TRBV19,CASSAGTSGINEQFF
TRBJ2-7,TRBV25-1,CASEATYYEQYF
TRBJ2-4,TRBV5-1,CASKGGSSAKNIQYF
TRBJ2-5,TRBV6-1,CASGTARGRGTQYF
TRBJ1-1,TRBV18,CASSPESAGVPEAFF
TRBJ2-1,TRBV6-2/TRBV6-3,CASTSIHNEQFF
TRBJ2-5,TRBV7-6,CASSLASSGSRETQYF
TRBJ2-5,TRBV20-1,CSAALAGGPEGETQYF
TRBJ1-5,TRBV2,CASSEAGDQPQHF
TRBJ1-1,TRBV30,CAWRIGKRTEAFF
TRBJ1-3,TRBV28,CASSSRTERAGNTIYF
TRBJ2-7,TRBV7-2,CASSPYSYEQYF
TRBJ2-7,TRBV25-1,CASSEVGDRVGEQYF
TRBJ2-1,TRBV2,CASSPRGEQFF
TRBJ1-1,TRBV20-1,CSANHGLNTEAFF
TRBJ1-6,TRBV27,CASSYREKGSPLHF
TRBJ2-3,TRBV20-1,CSAGTSGTDTQYF
TRBJ1-5,TRBV29-1,CSESKRDKWVGSSQPQHF
TRBJ1-2,TRBV5-1,CASSLEFEGYTF
TRBJ2-3,TRBV15,CATSRDNADTQYF
TRBJ1-5,TRBV6-1,CASSSDSLQLYSNQPQHF